The 12 T cell receptor beta chains in this list originate from one sample, sequenced in a study of T cells after yellow fever vaccination. TCRdb re-called the 5' RACE reads through MiXCR, storing one row per CDR3 protein. The sample carries around 150,000 distinct CDR3 sequences, around 7.2% recorded once. The material was CD4+ T cells sorted from PBMCs, obtained about 5 days after the first yellow fever vaccination. These receptors were collected from a man between 18 and 35 years old who received the YFV17D yellow fever vaccine.

Only a few counts were recorded for this clonotype. The chain recombines TRBV5-1 with TRBJ1-5; D ambiguous. V was pared by 5 bases and J by 2 bases, with 14 bases between. Germline values: CDR1 SGHRS, CDR2 YFSETQ. This CDR3 is built from 15 residues. CDR3 sequence reads: CASRPGPGGNQPQHF. The CDR3 DNA reads TGCGCCAGCAGGCCCGGGCCTGGGGGCAATCAGCCCCAGCATTTT.

At least ten counts were recorded for this clonotype. The chain combines TRBV20-1 with TRBJ2-1; TRBD2 might be the D (6 bases). Germline values: CDR1 DFQATT, CDR2 SNEGSKA (reference sequence). V was cut by 3 bases and J by 5 bases, with 11 bases left in between. The CDR3 is 13 residues long. The CDR3, as DNA: TGCAGTGCTAGCCCGGGGAGGAACAATGAGCAGTTCTTC. Its protein is CSASPGRNNEQFF.

Many counts were recorded for this clonotype. The chain recombines TRBV9 with TRBJ2-5; TRBD1 matches at 7 bases. From germline, CDR1 is SGDLS and CDR2 YYNGEE. Germline trimming cut 4 bases from V and 1 base from J; bases unmatched to any gene: 10. The CDR3 has 16 residues. The CDR3, as DNA: TGTGCCAGCAGCTTCGCCTTACAGGGGCGCCAAGAGACCCAGTACTTC. Amino acid sequence: CASSFALQGRQETQYF.

This clonotype occurred many times. This chain uses TRBV5-1 with TRBJ2-7; D possibly corresponds to TRBD2 (5 bases). The CDR3 spans 13 residues. Trimming removed 0 bases from V and 7 bases from J, with 11 bases in between. Germline V gene data show CDR1 as SGHRS and CDR2 as YFSETQ. CDR3 DNA sequence: TGCGCCAGCAGCTTGGGGGTTCCGGGGGAGCAGTACTTC. It specifies CASSLGVPGEQYF. The complete variable domain, with remaining parts taken from reference TRBV5-1 and TRBJ2-7, reads KAGVTQTPRYLIKTRGQQVTLSCSPISGHRSVSWYQQTPGQGLQFLFEYFSETQRNKGNFPGRFSGRQFSNSRSEMNVSTLELGDSALYLCASSLGVPGEQYFGPGTRLTVT.

This clonotype was picked up many times. The chain has TRBV12-3 or TRBV12-4 and TRBJ2-3, with D unresolved. Trimming pared 2 bases from V and 7 bases from J, leaving 1 base between. The CDR3 has 10 residues. CDR3 region: CASSLNTQYF. CDR3 nucleotide sequence: TGTGCCAGCAGTTTAAATACGCAGTATTTT.

This clonotype was detected ten times or more. This chain joins TRBV12-3 or TRBV12-4 and TRBJ1-1; TRBD1 agrees at 7 bases. The trim removed 1 base at V and 7 bases at J, leaving 6 bases unmatched. The CDR3 consists of 14 residues. The CDR3 here is CASSLVPGQHEAFF. CDR3 DNA sequence: TGTGCCAGCAGTTTAGTCCCGGGACAGCATGAAGCTTTCTTT.

The table lists this clonotype with many counts. J is TRBJ1-2 and V is TRBV20-1; no reliable D call. Trimming removed 1 base at V and 4 bases at J, with 13 bases between. Germline values: CDR1 DFQATT, CDR2 SNEGSKA (reference sequence). CDR3 length: 14 amino acids. The CDR3: CSARALAGIYGYTF. Here the CDR3 DNA reads TGCAGTGCTAGAGCTCTTGCAGGCATCTATGGCTACACCTTC.

Many counts were recorded for this clonotype. The chain has TRBV12-3 or TRBV12-4 and TRBJ1-5, with a tentative D call TRBD1 (6 bases). Trimming cost V 6 bases and J 4 bases, with 10 bases left between them. CDR3 length: 13 amino acids. CDR3 region: CASSNQGNQPQHF. DNA for the CDR3: TGTGCCAGCAGCAATCAGGGGAATCAGCCCCAGCATTTT.

Worth noting for this clonotype: This may be a read error, as it is one base from a much larger clone. The chain carries TRBV5-1 and TRBJ2-1; a possible D gene is TRBD1 (5 bases). Germline values: CDR1 SGHRS, CDR2 YFSETQ. The CDR3 spans 14 residues. V dropped 0 bases and J dropped 8 bases, with 12 bases sitting between them. This CDR3 reads CASSLASWGDEQFF. CDR3 DNA sequence: TGCGCCAGCAGCTTGGCCTCCTGGGGCGATGAGCAGTTCTTC.

This clonotype was seen many times. The V and J genes are TRBV7-9 and TRBJ1-4, with TRBD1 matching 8 bases. J was trimmed by 7 bases and V by 5 bases; bases with no gene match: 3. Looked up from germline, CDR1 is SEHNR and CDR2 is FQNEAQ (reference sequence). This CDR3 is 13 amino acids long. Here the CDR3 reads CASSTQGGEKLFF. CDR3 coding DNA: TGTGCCAGCAGCACACAGGGGGGTGAAAAACTGTTTTTT.

This clonotype was detected only a few times. The chain recombines TRBV7-9 with TRBJ2-3; 8 nucleotides align to TRBD1. Germline CDR1 reads SEHNR; CDR2 reads FQNEAQ (reference sequence). Trimming cost V 5 bases and J 0 bases; bases outside gene matches: 7. CDR3 size: 16 residues. The CDR3 is CASSRVRTGSTDTQYF. The CDR3 DNA follows: TGTGCCAGCAGCCGGGTCAGGACAGGGAGCACAGATACGCAGTATTTT.

This clonotype was recorded many times. The V and J genes are TRBV5-6 and TRBJ2-7; D is possibly TRBD2 (5 bases). CDR3 length equals 13 residues. Germline V CDR1 and CDR2: SGHDT, YYEEEE. V lost 4 bases, J lost 6 bases, and 14 bases lay in between. The CDR3 DNA follows: TGTGCCAGCAGCCCGGCGGGTGGAGGCGAGCAGTACGTC. Translation: CASSPAGGGEQYV.